This TCR beta chain derives from a study of siplizumab effects on memory and regulatory T cells. CDR3 length: 14 amino acids. With 0 bases removed from V and 8 bases from J, the gap between germline ends came to 13 bases. Germline lookup yields CDR1 LNHDA and CDR2 SQIVND (reference sequence). Each sample contributed about 10^5 TCR templates to the assay. Sequenced by immunoSEQ multiplex PCR; TCRdb stores in-frame clones only, minus some. The sample includes 110,000 or so clones, about 93% seen only once; the top ten take 0.32%. The J gene is TRBJ1-1, the V gene TRBV19; possible D gene TRBD1, 5 bases. Sequenced input: CD4+ T cells sorted from blood. This receptor was identified in a human donor in good health. The CDR3 here is CASSIDIGVDEAFF. The CDR3 coding sequence is TGTGCCAGTAGTATAGATATAGGGGTTGACGAAGCTTTCTTT.